What follows are 28 T cell receptor beta chains derived from one specimen sequenced in a study of regulatory T cells in long-lasting Graves disease (dated by TCRdb to the early 2020s). Explained via the paper, the time point label denotes: newly diagnosed GD, antithyroid drugs for less than 3 months. For both TCR sequencing and RNA sequencing, RNA was extracted from PBMCs in TRIzol. Library method: multiplex PCR. Sequencing took place on an Illumina HiSeq 4000. To build TCR beta libraries, CDR3 regions were amplified by Arm-PCR using iRepertoire HTBI primers. TCRdb ran its own pipeline on the public reads, namely fastp trimming at Q25 and MiXCR clone calling, and kept in-frame beta chains. Rows matching on CDR3 protein sequence are summarized as one entry with the most common DNA and genes. The sample table records hundreds of thousands of distinct CDR3 sequences; 15% to 20% of these occur just once. Of the sample, 12% falls within the top ten clones.

The sample also formed part of further work on T cells in Graves' hyperthyroidism and ophthalmopathy.

The specimen was peripheral blood mononuclear cells (PBMCs), collected at new diagnosis, from a patient treated with antithyroid drugs. The receptors here all came from a man aged 18 to 29 with Graves disease. Donor details come from another sample of the same person, matched by shared clones.

This sequence joins TRBV3-1 and TRBJ2-5; TRBD2 matches at 12 bases. Looked up from germline, CDR1 is LGHDT and CDR2 is YNNKEL (reference sequence). The CDR3 runs to 16 residues. V shed 3 bases, J shed 11 bases, and the junction held 13 bases outside the gene matches. The CDR3 nucleotides are TGTGCCAGCAGCCAGGCAAGACTAGCGGGAGACAATGAGCAGTACTTC. Amino acids: CASSQARLAGDNEQYF.

Only a few counts were recorded for this clonotype. The chain is built from TRBV10-2 and TRBJ2-5; D is uncertain. Germline V gene sequence: CDR1 WSHSY, CDR2 SAAADI. With 0 bases removed from V and 1 base from J, the gap between germline ends came to 9 bases. This CDR3 has 15 residues. CDR3 sequence reads: CASSESPEIQETQYF. The CDR3 DNA follows: TGCGCCAGCAGTGAGTCTCCAGAAATCCAAGAGACCCAGTACTTC.

This clonotype was seen many times. The chain employs TRBV28 and TRBJ1-1; possibly TRBD1 for D (6 bases). The CDR3 spans 15 residues. CDR1 is MDHEN, CDR2 SYDVKM, per germline. Between the trimmed V and J ends, which lost 6 bases and 1 base, there was a span of 15 bases. The CDR3 spells CASSAGAHRNTEAFF. The CDR3 DNA is TGTGCCAGCAGCGCAGGGGCGCATCGGAACACTGAAGCTTTCTTT.

J is TRBJ2-3 and V is TRBV7-2, with no clear D. V was pared by 3 bases and J by 8 bases, with 6 bases between. The CDR3 covers 11 residues. Germline V gives CDR1 SGHTA, CDR2 FQGNSA. The CDR3 region is CASSFHGTQYF. CDR3 DNA: TGTGCCAGCAGCTTTCATGGTACGCAGTATTTT.

In its sample, this clonotype was seen many times. This sequence joins TRBV12-3 or TRBV12-4 and TRBJ1-1, with unresolved D. V dropped 2 bases and J dropped 1 base, with 8 bases sitting between them. This CDR3 spans 14 amino acids. The CDR3 reads CASSLRPRNTEAFF. The CDR3 region has the DNA TGTGCCAGCAGTTTACGGCCTCGGAACACTGAAGCTTTCTTT.

J is TRBJ2-2 and V is TRBV15; D not resolved. The CDR3 has 16 residues. Trimming took off 0 bases at V and 5 bases at J, with 13 bases between the two ends. CDR1 is LNHNV and CDR2 is YYDKDF in the germline V gene (reference sequence). CDR3 nucleotide sequence: TGTGCCACCAGCAGAGATCTGGGCAGTCTGACCGGGGAGCTGTTTTTT. The encoded protein is CATSRDLGSLTGELFF.

The gene calls are TRBV14 and TRBJ2-1; 9 bases match TRBD1. V shed 2 bases, J shed 3 bases, and the junction held 5 bases outside the gene matches. The CDR3 covers 16 residues. CDR1 and CDR2 (germline): SGHDN, FVKESK. The CDR3 protein is CASSQLGDRDYNEQFF. The CDR3 DNA follows: TGTGCCAGCAGCCAATTAGGGGACAGGGACTACAATGAGCAGTTCTTC.

This clonotype was picked up a small number of times. This chain joins TRBV27 and TRBJ2-1; TRBD2 agrees at 11 bases. In germline, CDR1 is MNHEY, CDR2 SMNVEV (reference sequence). The CDR3 totals 19 residues. V lost 2 bases, J lost 0 bases, and 9 bases stayed unmatched. CDR3 bases: TGTGCCAGCAGTTTAAAGGGACTAGCGGAACAACCCTCCTACAATGAGCAGTTCTTC. It is translated as CASSLKGLAEQPSYNEQFF.

This clonotype was seen only a few times. V and J are TRBV2 and TRBJ1-1, with D possibly TRBD1 on 5 matching bases. This CDR3 region has 13 residues. V was pared by 8 bases and J by 4 bases, with 14 bases between. Germline V gene sequence: CDR1 SNHLY, CDR2 FYNNEI. The CDR3 DNA is TGTGCCAGCGGGAGGGCCCAGGGCACTGAAGCTTTCTTT. It specifies CASGRAQGTEAFF.

The V and J genes are TRBV30 and TRBJ1-6, with D unresolved. V lost 5 bases to trimming and J lost 0 bases, with 8 bases between them. The CDR3 has 14 residues. Germline V lookup: CDR1 GTSNPN, CDR2 SVGIG (reference sequence). The CDR3 region is CAWGGGSYNSPLHF. The DNA for the CDR3 is TGTGCCTGGGGTGGAGGCTCCTATAATTCACCCCTCCACTTT.

The chain is built from TRBV5-1 and TRBJ2-2; a possible D gene is TRBD1 (6 bases). This CDR3 comprises 15 residues. CDR1 is SGHRS and CDR2 is YFSETQ in the germline V gene. Trimming pared 6 bases from V and 1 base from J, leaving 13 bases between. The CDR3, as DNA: TGCGCCAGCAATAAAACGGGACAGAACACCGGGGAGCTGTTTTTT. Protein: CASNKTGQNTGELFF.

Comments on this clonotype: This may come from a read error, since a much larger clone is one base off. V is TRBV20-1 and J is TRBJ2-7; D unresolved. The CDR3 runs 12 residues. Germline V gives CDR1 DFQATT, CDR2 SNEGSKA (reference sequence). V lost 6 bases, J lost 3 bases, and 12 bases lay in between. CDR3 bases: TGCAGTGCCGGCCTGGTTAGCTACGAGCAGTACTTC. As protein: CSAGLVSYEQYF.

A remark on this clonotype: A much larger clone sits a single nucleotide away, making a read error possible. The V call is TRBV28, the J call TRBJ2-1, with 11 positions matching TRBD1. The V segment lost 5 bases and the J segment 6 bases; nucleotides outside the gene matches: 6. Germline lookup yields CDR1 MDHEN and CDR2 SYDVKM. The CDR3 is 15 residues long. CDR3 sequence (DNA): TGTGCCAGCAGTACCCCCGGGACAGGGGGCAATGAGCAGTTCTTC. Translation gives CASSTPGTGGNEQFF.

This clonotype was observed at least ten times. The chain links TRBV28 to TRBJ2-4; the D gene is possibly TRBD2 (5 bases). The CDR3 spans 13 residues. CDR1 MDHEN and CDR2 SYDVKM come from the germline V gene. Trimming removed 5 bases at V and 7 bases at J, with 12 bases between. The CDR3 spells CASSPFSGNIQYF. The CDR3 region has the DNA TGTGCCAGCAGTCCCTTCTCGGGGAACATTCAGTACTTC.

This clonotype was recorded many times. This chain joins TRBV20-1 and TRBJ1-6; TRBD1 agrees at 9 bases. This CDR3 comprises 13 residues. V lost 6 bases, J lost 8 bases, and 5 bases stayed unmatched. CDR1 is DFQATT and CDR2 is SNEGSKA in the germline V gene (reference sequence). CDR3 sequence reads: CSAQGQGDSPLHF. The CDR3 DNA reads as TGCAGTGCCCAGGGACAGGGTGATTCACCCCTCCACTTT.

The table lists this clonotype with a few counts. This sequence joins TRBV19 and TRBJ2-1; no clear D gene. The CDR3 runs 17 residues. V was shortened by 8 bases and J by 10 bases, with 30 bases between the two germline ends. Germline V gene data show CDR1 as LNHDA and CDR2 as SQIVND (reference sequence). Here the CDR3 DNA reads TGTGCCAGTCGGCCAGTAGGAGCCACTAAGCCCTGGAACGAGCAGTTCTTC. It yields the protein CASRPVGATKPWNEQFF.

This clonotype was seen many times. V gene TRBV7-9 combines with J gene TRBJ1-1; D gene ambiguous. The germline V and J ends were trimmed by 7 bases and 4 bases, with 13 bases remaining between them. This CDR3 has 13 amino acids. Germline CDR1 is SEHNR and CDR2 is FQNEAQ (reference sequence). The CDR3 region is CASTPGVGTEAFF. In DNA form, the CDR3 reads TGTGCCAGCACCCCGGGAGTGGGCACTGAAGCTTTCTTT.

This clonotype has a count of ten or more. The rearrangement uses TRBV27 and TRBJ2-3; possibly TRBD1 or TRBD2 for D (5 bases each). The CDR3 length is 18 residues. Trimming cost V 2 bases and J 2 bases, with 20 bases left between them. Germline CDR1 and CDR2: MNHEY and SMNVEV (reference sequence). The CDR3 here is CASSLPPSRWGYTDTQYF. The CDR3 bases are TGTGCCAGCAGTTTACCCCCCTCCCGATGGGGGTACACAGATACGCAGTATTTT.

The sample holds many counts of this clonotype. V and J are TRBV3-1 and TRBJ1-1; D is uncertain. This CDR3 is built from 15 residues. Per germline, CDR1 LGHDT and CDR2 YNNKEL (reference sequence). V shed 4 bases and J shed 8 bases, with 20 bases lying between them. The CDR3, as DNA: TGTGCCAGCAGCCTGCCAGCAGCCAAGACGGAAGAAGCTTTCTTT. Its protein is CASSLPAAKTEEAFF. The variable domain in full, completed from reference TRBV3-1 and TRBJ1-1, reads DTAVSQTPKYLVTQMGNDKSIKCEQNLGHDTMYWYKQDSKKFLKIMFSYNNKELIINETVPNRFSPKSPDKAHLNLHINSLELGDSAVYFCASSLPAAKTEEAFFGQGTRLTVV.

This clonotype was counted ten times or more. The chain carries TRBV28 and TRBJ2-7; TRBD1 might be the D (6 bases). Trimming left V 6 bases short and J 3 bases short, with 15 bases between. The germline CDR1 and CDR2 sequences are MDHEN and SYDVKM. The CDR3 has 14 residues. This CDR3 is CASRTGQVNYEQYF. CDR3 DNA: TGTGCCAGCAGGACGGGACAAGTGAACTACGAGCAGTACTTC.

This clonotype was counted ten times or more. Written as DNA, the CDR3 is TGTGCCATCAGGAGGCAGGGCGAAGGTAGTGAGCAGTTCTTC. Translation gives CAIRRQGEGSEQFF. The chain employs TRBV10-3 and TRBJ2-1; tentative D call: TRBD1 (5 bases). Looked up from germline, CDR1 is ENHRY and CDR2 is SYGVKD. CDR3 size: 14 residues. Trimming took 6 bases from V and 9 from J, leaving 18 bases between them.

In regard to this clonotype: Sequence at one end of the junction differs from germline and may be a read error. This sequence joins TRBV18 and TRBJ1-3; D uncertain. The germline V gene has CDR1 KGHSH and CDR2 LQKENI. The CDR3 is made up of 15 amino acids. This chain's CDR3 is CASSPQLVSGNTICF. The CDR3 nucleotides read TGTGCCAGCTCACCTCAACTGGTCTCTGGAAACACCATATGTTTT. The complete variable domain, with remaining parts taken from reference TRBV18 and TRBJ1-3, reads NAGVMQNPRHLVRRRGQEARLRCSPMKGHSHVYWYRQLPEEGLKFMVYLQKENIIDESGMPKERFSAEFPKEGPSILRIQQVVRGDSAAYFCASSPQLVSGNTICFGEGSWLTVV.

This sequence joins TRBV20-1 and TRBJ2-7; D gene ambiguous. CDR3 length equals 13 residues. Deletions cut 0 bases from V and 3 bases from J, with 9 bases between. Germline CDR1 is DFQATT and CDR2 is SNEGSKA (reference sequence). The CDR3 bases are TGCAGTGCTAGAGATTCAGCGCGCTACGAGCAGTACTTC. Amino acids: CSARDSARYEQYF.

This clonotype was seen repeatedly, ten times or more. This chain links TRBV12-3 or TRBV12-4 with TRBJ2-5; D gene uncertain. The CDR3 extends over 14 amino acids. Between the trimmed V and J ends, which lost 5 bases and 5 bases, there was a span of 15 bases. The CDR3 nucleotides are TGTGCCAGCAGTGTGTACGGCCCTAGGGAGACCCAGTACTTC. It yields the protein CASSVYGPRETQYF.

This clonotype was found many times. The gene calls are TRBV12-3 or TRBV12-4 and TRBJ2-1, with 7 bases lining up with TRBD1. With 9 bases clipped from V and 7 bases from J, the junction kept 12 bases outside the gene matches. The CDR3 has 14 residues. CDR3 in DNA: TGTGCCAGTGAATTGTGGACAGGTCCAAATGAGCAGTTCTTC. Its protein is CASELWTGPNEQFF.

This clonotype showed up many times. V gene TRBV5-1 combines with J gene TRBJ2-3, with 14 nucleotides matching TRBD2. The CDR3 runs 18 residues. J gave up 2 bases and V 4 bases, and 9 bases lay outside the gene matches. The germline CDR1 and CDR2 sequences are SGHRS and YFSETQ. CDR3 amino acids: CASSRRTSGRPPTDTQYF. The CDR3 DNA reads TGCGCCAGCAGCCGAAGGACTAGCGGGAGGCCCCCCACAGATACGCAGTATTTT. The entire variable domain, with the rest obtained from reference TRBV5-1 and TRBJ2-3, is as follows: KAGVTQTPRYLIKTRGQQVTLSCSPISGHRSVSWYQQTPGQGLQFLFEYFSETQRNKGNFPGRFSGRQFSNSRSEMNVSTLELGDSALYLCASSRRTSGRPPTDTQYFGPGTRLTVL.

This clonotype was seen at least ten times. V usage is TRBV2 and J usage is TRBJ2-5; D might be TRBD1 or TRBD2, each matching 5 bases. V was cut by 3 bases and J by 4 bases, with 12 bases left in between. The CDR3 has 14 residues. Germline CDR1 SNHLY, CDR2 FYNNEI. The CDR3 coding sequence is TGTGCCAGCAGTGAGGGGGATTGGGGAGAGACCCAGTACTTC. Translating it yields CASSEGDWGETQYF.

This clonotype was counted many times. The chain joins TRBV12-3 or TRBV12-4 to TRBJ1-2, with D unclear. CDR3 length: 13 residues. Trimming took off 6 bases at V and 2 bases at J, with 10 bases between the two ends. The CDR3 loop reads CASSHGGNYGYTF. The CDR3 DNA follows: TGTGCCAGCAGCCATGGAGGCAACTATGGCTACACCTTC.